The present entry profiles one T cell receptor beta chain with its context. Its recognized antigen is unknown. The record has no base qualities; no much larger clone is one base away. TCRbeta CDR3 regions were amplified from genomic DNA by means of the immunoSEQ Assay, a bias-controlled multiplex PCR. Per the authors' processing: Within the assay, amplification of reference gene primers was used to estimate how many nucleated cells each sample contained. Sequence reads were collapsed and filtered to measure the absolute abundance of every unique TCRbeta CDR3 rearrangement. Productive Simpson clonality was computed per sample as the square root of Simpson's diversity index over productive rearrangements. TCRdb stores this immuneACCESS table with in-frame sequences only. Part of the clones is absent; in the studies checked, under half of the shortfall reflects unresolved V genes, and no reason is known for the rest. The DNA was the basis for D and trimming; V, J and clone size are from that table. The sample table records 150,000 to 200,000 clones; more than 75% of these occur just once. Together, the top ten hold approximately 4% of the sample.

Each collaborating institution followed its own protocols to collect whole blood in K2EDTA tubes. Collaborator samples were shipped for TCRbeta analysis as frozen whole blood, isolated PBMCs, or DNA extracted from either sample type. The entry originates in a study of blood T cell repertoires in COVID-19 (dated by TCRdb to the early 2020s). For the study in its entirety: The collaborator samples originated in the United States, Italy and Spain and spanned the acute and convalescent phases of COVID-19. A de-identified subject ID, COVID-19 status, age in years and sex were almost always included in the sample metadata. The prospective study material was composed of cDNA or gDNA derived from T cells, B-cell-depleted T cells, or PBMCs. The samples were drawn from the first 160 participants of the ongoing ImmuneRACE study and from roughly 1,300 subjects provided by 6 global collaborators. The dataset comprised deeply sampled blood TCRbeta repertoires from subjects exposed to, actively infected with, or recovered from COVID-19. A freely available public database, intended as a resource for researchers studying the immune response to SARS-CoV-2, is where the repertoires were released. Where available, HLA class I and class II types were obtained from metadata supplied by the sample provider rather than from assay-based typing.

Reading the germline V gene gives CDR1 SGHRS and CDR2 YFSETQ. V is pared back by 2 bases and J by 0 bases, with 11 bases lying between the germline termini. From the cysteine through the phenylalanine, the CDR3 covers 15 amino acids. Here the CDR3 DNA is all that survives: 45 bases in frame from base 1. General study outcomes and caveats: Clinical and demographic metadata were provided uncurated, with the amount varying by source and participant.

The V gene is TRBV5-1 and the J gene is TRBJ1-1; tentative D gene TRBD1, with 6 bases matching. What was sequenced was peripheral blood. The receptor comes from a human donor in a cohort sampled during active COVID-19. The nucleotide sequence reads as follows: TGCGCCAGCAGCTTACGGACAGAGATGAACACTGAAGCTTTCTTT. This codes for CASSLRTEMNTEAFF. The variable domain in full, with residues beyond the CDR3 obtained from the reference TRBV5-1 and TRBJ1-1 genes, is KAGVTQTPRYLIKTRGQQVTLSCSPISGHRSVSWYQQTPGQGLQFLFEYFSETQRNKGNFPGRFSGRQFSNSRSEMNVSTLELGDSALYLCASSLRTEMNTEAFFGQGTRLTVV.